The next 27 T cell receptor beta chains were all read from a single sample in a study of T cells expressing NK-cell markers. No DNA is given; TCRdb re-called the 5' RACE reads and lists each CDR3 protein once. In all, the sample yields about 260,000 distinct CDR3 sequences. Sequenced input: blood T cells: a sorted CD56 or NKG2C T cell subset, CD4+ or CD8+ T cells, or bulk PBMC T cells (not recorded which). The receptors were sampled from a man aged 18 to 30 in good health.

The chain combines TRBV12-3 or TRBV12-4 with TRBJ2-1; the TCRdb call, TRBD2, lacks DNA for checking. The CDR3 length is 14 residues. This CDR3 reads CASTVTSGRVGQFF.

The J gene is TRBJ2-5, the V gene TRBV15; checking the TCRdb D call of TRBD2 is not possible without DNA. The CDR3 consists of 14 residues. CDR1 and CDR2 from the germline V gene are LNHNV and YYDKDF (reference sequence). This CDR3 reads CATSRRGGKETQYF. The full variable domain, with the rest looked up from reference TRBV15 and TRBJ2-5, is DAMVIQNPRYQVTQFGKPVTLSCSQTLNHNVMYWYQQKSSQAPKLLFHYYDKDFNNEADTPDNFQSRRPNTSFCFLDIRSPGLGDTAMYLCATSRRGGKETQYFGPGTRLLVL.

The genes are TRBV6-5 and TRBJ2-3. CDR1 and CDR2 from the germline V gene are MNHEY and SVGAGI. The CDR3 runs to 13 residues. This CDR3 reads CASSYSGTDTQYF.

The chain has TRBV29-1 and TRBJ2-5; TCRdb's D call, TRBD1, is unchecked because there is no DNA. Germline loops: CDR1 SQVTM, CDR2 ANQGSEA. The CDR3 is 14 amino acids. The CDR3 loop reads CSVGGQGAGETQYF.

The chain joins TRBV19 to TRBJ2-2; TCRdb's D call, TRBD1, is unchecked because there is no DNA. The CDR3 totals 14 residues. The germline V gene has CDR1 LNHDA and CDR2 SQIVND (reference sequence). The CDR3 loop is CASALRGVPGELFF. The full variable domain, completed using reference TRBV19 and TRBJ2-2, is DGGITQSPKYLFRKEGQNVTLSCEQNLNHDAMYWYRQDPGQGLRLIYYSQIVNDFQKGDIAEGYSVSREKKESFPLTVTSAQKNPTAFYLCASALRGVPGELFFGEGSRLTVL.

V and J are TRBV7-2 and TRBJ2-5; the TRBD1 assignment by TCRdb is unverifiable without DNA. The CDR3 is 14 amino acids. Per the germline V gene, CDR1 is SGHTA and CDR2 is FQGNSA. The CDR3: CASRNSGTSETQYF.

The chain combines TRBV20-1 with TRBJ2-3; no DNA is available, so the TRBD1 call from TCRdb remains unchecked. CDR1 and CDR2 (germline): DFQATT, SNEGSKA (reference sequence). The CDR3 has 17 amino acids. The CDR3 spells CSARRIAPGQSTDTQYF.

The chain uses TRBV7-6 and TRBJ1-2; TCRdb reports TRBD1, a call that lacks DNA to check it against. Looked up from germline, CDR1 is SGHVS and CDR2 is FNYEAQ. The CDR3 is made up of 15 amino acids. The CDR3 region is CASSLGGTEVYGYTF.

The CDR3 loop is CASSQEVGLAGVGVVDTQYF. The chain combines TRBV4-3 with TRBJ2-3; TCRdb indicates TRBD2, and absent DNA this call remains unverified. The CDR3 extends over 20 amino acids. CDR1 and CDR2 (germline): LGHNA, YSLEER.

This sequence joins TRBV11-3 and TRBJ2-1; TCRdb names TRBD2, which stays unverified in the absence of DNA. Germline assignment: CDR1 SGHNT and CDR2 YENEEA. The CDR3 extends over 16 amino acids. CDR3 residues: CASSPRITSGYNEQFF.

This chain uses TRBV20-1 with TRBJ2-3; TCRdb reports TRBD1, a call that lacks DNA to check it against. CDR3 length equals 13 residues. Per germline, CDR1 DFQATT and CDR2 SNEGSKA (reference sequence). The CDR3: CSARGQGTDTQYF.

V is TRBV4-2 and J is TRBJ2-1; the D call from TCRdb, TRBD1, cannot be confirmed without DNA. Per the germline V gene, CDR1 is LGHNA and CDR2 is YNFKEQ. The CDR3 has 17 residues. This CDR3 reads CASSQDIESPAYNEQFF.

This rearrangement joins TRBV5-1 to TRBJ2-3; TCRdb's D gene call, TRBD1, goes unchecked for lack of DNA. Germline CDR1 is SGHRS and CDR2 is YFSETQ. The CDR3 sequence is 13 residues long. The CDR3 protein is CASGAGNTDTQYF.

The chain couples TRBV7-2 to TRBJ2-1; TCRdb lists TRBD2, though no DNA is available to test this call. The V gene's germline CDR1 is SGHTA and CDR2 FQGNSA. CDR3 length: 12 amino acids. CDR3 sequence: CASKRAYNEQFF.

This sequence joins TRBV24-1 and TRBJ2-2; TCRdb proposes TRBD1, but this gene call is untestable without DNA. The CDR3 runs to 15 residues. Germline values: CDR1 KGHDR, CDR2 SFDVKD. CDR3 in amino acids: CATMWGQGAPGELFF.

V and J are TRBV29-1 and TRBJ2-2; TCRdb's D gene call, TRBD2, goes unchecked for lack of DNA. The CDR3 runs to 14 residues. CDR1 and CDR2 (germline): SQVTM, ANQGSEA. The chain's CDR3 is CSVKAGGRSGELFF.

This chain joins TRBV12-3 or TRBV12-4 and TRBJ2-1; no DNA is available, so the TRBD1 call from TCRdb remains unchecked. The CDR3 length is 13 residues. The CDR3 is CASSEPPLTMQFF.

The chain combines TRBV12-3 or TRBV12-4 with TRBJ2-1; TCRdb's assignment of TRBD2 cannot be checked, as there is no DNA. The CDR3 runs 15 residues. The CDR3 loop is CASRLDSGREGEQFF.

The V call is TRBV6-1, the J call TRBJ1-2; the D gene TCRdb calls, TRBD1, cannot be checked with no DNA. CDR3 length: 15 amino acids. Germline V lookup: CDR1 MNHNS, CDR2 SASEGT. CDR3 in amino acids: CASSQTTGPNYGYTF.

V gene TRBV12-3 or TRBV12-4 combines with J gene TRBJ2-1; without DNA, the TCRdb call of TRBD1 cannot be checked. This CDR3 spans 15 amino acids. The CDR3 spells CASTPTGMRYNEQFF.

V gene TRBV18 combines with J gene TRBJ1-5. Germline V gene lookup returns CDR1 KGHSH and CDR2 LQKENI. The CDR3 totals 13 residues. The CDR3 sequence: CASSPTDNQPQHF. The entire variable domain, with the rest obtained from reference TRBV18 and TRBJ1-5, is as follows: NAGVMQNPRHLVRRRGQEARLRCSPMKGHSHVYWYRQLPEEGLKFMVYLQKENIIDESGMPKERFSAEFPKEGPSILRIQQVVRGDSAAYFCASSPTDNQPQHFGDGTRLSIL.

The chain has TRBV20-1 and TRBJ2-2; the D gene TCRdb calls, TRBD1, cannot be checked with no DNA. The length of the CDR3 is 16 residues. Per the germline V gene, CDR1 is DFQATT and CDR2 is SNEGSKA (reference sequence). The CDR3 is CSARGGRGPNTGELFF.

The rearrangement uses TRBV18 and TRBJ2-2. Germline V gene lookup returns CDR1 KGHSH and CDR2 LQKENI. The CDR3 loop spans 14 amino acids. The CDR3 here is CASSPWTETGELFF.

This chain connects TRBV11-3 to TRBJ2-5; TCRdb's D call of TRBD2 is untestable without DNA. The CDR3 totals 13 residues. CDR1 and CDR2 from the germline V gene are SGHNT and YENEEA. This chain's CDR3 is CASSMTSEETQYF.

This chain connects TRBV28 to TRBJ2-2; TCRdb reports TRBD1, a call that lacks DNA to check it against. This CDR3 has 15 amino acids. Germline V lookup: CDR1 MDHEN, CDR2 SYDVKM. The CDR3 loop reads CASSLSGARTGELFF.

The CDR3 region is CASSNKGRTSGPNEQFF. The V gene is TRBV19, the J gene TRBJ2-1; TCRdb outputs TRBD2, but without DNA this stays unchecked. The CDR3 sequence is 17 residues long. CDR1 is LNHDA, CDR2 SQIVND, per germline (reference sequence).

The chain combines TRBV7-2 with TRBJ2-2. Germline values: CDR1 SGHTA, CDR2 FQGNSA. The CDR3 runs 16 residues. CDR3 sequence: CASSLMAGSNTGELFF.